This T cell receptor (beta chain) was recorded in a study of cytomegalovirus exposure and HLA in healthy donors. CDR1 GTSNPN and CDR2 SVGIG come from the germline V gene (reference sequence). This CDR3 spans 13 amino acids. The junction had 2 bases not matched to a gene; V was cut back by 5 bases and J by 2 bases. Concerning this clone itself: Its antigen is not known.

PCR employed 60 Vbeta and 13 Jbeta primers. Measured with immunoSEQ multiplex PCR; TCRdb has only the in-frame clones, and not every one. The table records roughly 190,000 clones, about three quarters of them present only once. Study-wide findings and caveats: A previous analysis found most TCR beta V segments productive roughly 87% or roughly 30% of the time. An apparent linkage of common viral pathogens to several of the most significant clusters emerged in a later analysis. Some TCR beta chains (164 of them) were listed as cytomegalovirus-associated. The dataset shows that most TCR sequences were rare, while some public TCRs occurred in many donors.

Specimen: PBMCs. The receptor comes from a woman in her forties in good health and CMV-seronegative. This chain connects TRBV30 to TRBJ2-5; 10 positions agree with TRBD2. In DNA form, the CDR3 reads TGTGCCTGGGAACTAGCGGGACAAGAGACCCAGTACTTC. It specifies CAWELAGQETQYF.